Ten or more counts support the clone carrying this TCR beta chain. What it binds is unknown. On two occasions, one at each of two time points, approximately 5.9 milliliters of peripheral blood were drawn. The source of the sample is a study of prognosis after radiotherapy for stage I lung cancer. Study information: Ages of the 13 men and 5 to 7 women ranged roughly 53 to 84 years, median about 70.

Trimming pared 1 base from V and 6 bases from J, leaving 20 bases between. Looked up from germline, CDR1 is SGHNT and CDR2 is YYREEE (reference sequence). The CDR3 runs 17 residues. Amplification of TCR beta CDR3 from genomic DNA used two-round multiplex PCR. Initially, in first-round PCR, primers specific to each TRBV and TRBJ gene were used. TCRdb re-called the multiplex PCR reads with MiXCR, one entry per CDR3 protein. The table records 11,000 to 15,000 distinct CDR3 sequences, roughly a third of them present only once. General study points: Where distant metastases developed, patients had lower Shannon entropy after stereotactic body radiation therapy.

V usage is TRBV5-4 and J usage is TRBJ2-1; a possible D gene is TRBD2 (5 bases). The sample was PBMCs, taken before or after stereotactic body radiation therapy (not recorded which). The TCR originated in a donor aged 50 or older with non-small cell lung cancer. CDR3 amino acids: CASSLTRRADVRNEQFF. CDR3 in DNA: TGTGCCAGCAGCTTGACGCGGCGGGCCGATGTACGCAATGAGCAGTTCTTC.